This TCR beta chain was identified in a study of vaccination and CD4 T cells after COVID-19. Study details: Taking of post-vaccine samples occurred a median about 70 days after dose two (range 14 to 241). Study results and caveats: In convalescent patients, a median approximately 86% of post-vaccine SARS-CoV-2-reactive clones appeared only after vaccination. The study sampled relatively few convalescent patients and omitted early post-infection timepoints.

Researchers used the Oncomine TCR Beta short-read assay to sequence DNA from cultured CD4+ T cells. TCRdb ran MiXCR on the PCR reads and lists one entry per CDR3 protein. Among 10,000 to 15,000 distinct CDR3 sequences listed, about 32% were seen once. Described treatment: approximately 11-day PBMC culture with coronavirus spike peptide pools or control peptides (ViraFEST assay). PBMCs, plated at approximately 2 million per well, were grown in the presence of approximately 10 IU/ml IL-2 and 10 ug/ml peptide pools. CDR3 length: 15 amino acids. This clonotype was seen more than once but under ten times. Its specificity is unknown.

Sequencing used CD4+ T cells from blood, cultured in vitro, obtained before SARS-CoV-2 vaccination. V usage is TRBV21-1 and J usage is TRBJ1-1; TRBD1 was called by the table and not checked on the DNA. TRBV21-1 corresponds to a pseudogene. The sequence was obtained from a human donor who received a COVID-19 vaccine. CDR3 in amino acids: CASSKTGGMNTEAFF. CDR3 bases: TGTGCCAGCAGCAAAACAGGGGGGATGAACACTGAAGCTTTCTTT.